The 2 T cell receptor beta chains in this list originate from one sample, sequenced in a study of naive and memory T cell subsets. An equimolar mix of two oligonucleotides served as the beta constant-region primer for TRBC1 and TRBC2. TCRdb analysed the UMI-ligation and nested PCR reads with MiXCR anew, one entry per CDR3 protein. The sample shows 81,000 or so distinct CDR3 sequences, roughly 7.3% of them seen only once. Material: central memory CD4+ T cells from blood. These receptors all stem from a human donor in good health.

This clonotype was seen just once. This rearrangement joins TRBV2 to TRBJ1-1; D remains ambiguous. The CDR3 length is 14 residues. The V end was cut by 4 bases, the J end by 1 base, with 10 bases between. Germline assignment: CDR1 SNHLY and CDR2 FYNNEI. CDR3 amino acids: CASSAELPNTEAFF. The CDR3 DNA reads as TGTGCCAGCAGTGCAGAGCTTCCGAACACTGAAGCTTTCTTT.

In its sample, this clonotype was seen many times. The J gene is TRBJ1-2, the V gene TRBV18; D is unclear. The V end lost 3 bases, the J end lost 3 bases, and 11 bases lay between the germline ends. This CDR3 is built from 14 residues. The V gene's germline CDR1 is KGHSH and CDR2 LQKENI. The CDR3 bases are TGTGCCAGCTCACCCCCGCGATCAGACTATGGCTACACCTTC. Translated: CASSPPRSDYGYTF. The variable domain in full, completed from reference TRBV18 and TRBJ1-2, reads NAGVMQNPRHLVRRRGQEARLRCSPMKGHSHVYWYRQLPEEGLKFMVYLQKENIIDESGMPKERFSAEFPKEGPSILRIQQVVRGDSAAYFCASSPPRSDYGYTFGSGTRLTVV.